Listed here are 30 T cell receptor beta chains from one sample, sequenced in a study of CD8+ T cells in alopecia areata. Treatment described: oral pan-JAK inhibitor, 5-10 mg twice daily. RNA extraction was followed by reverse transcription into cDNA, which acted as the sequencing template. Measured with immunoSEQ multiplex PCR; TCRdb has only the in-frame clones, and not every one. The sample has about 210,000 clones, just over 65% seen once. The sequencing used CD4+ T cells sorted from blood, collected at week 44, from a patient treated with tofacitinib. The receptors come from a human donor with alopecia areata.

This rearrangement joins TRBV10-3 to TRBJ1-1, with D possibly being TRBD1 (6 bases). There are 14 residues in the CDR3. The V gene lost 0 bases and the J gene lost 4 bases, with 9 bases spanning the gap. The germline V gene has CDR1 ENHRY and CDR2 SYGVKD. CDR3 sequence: CAISESPGATEAFF. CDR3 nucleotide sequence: TGTGCCATCAGTGAGTCCCCGGGGGCCACTGAAGCTTTCTTT.

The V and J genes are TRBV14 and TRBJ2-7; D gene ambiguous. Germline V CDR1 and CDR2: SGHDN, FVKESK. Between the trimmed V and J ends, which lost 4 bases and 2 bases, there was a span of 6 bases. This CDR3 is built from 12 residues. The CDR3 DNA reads TGTGCCAGCAGCCCAACTGCCTACGAGCAGTACTTC. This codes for CASSPTAYEQYF.

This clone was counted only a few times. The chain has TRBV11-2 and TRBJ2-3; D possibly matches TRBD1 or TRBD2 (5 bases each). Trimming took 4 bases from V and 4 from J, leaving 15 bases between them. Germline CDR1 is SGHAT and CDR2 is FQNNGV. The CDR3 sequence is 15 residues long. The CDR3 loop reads CASSSPGPGADTQYF. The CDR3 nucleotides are TGTGCCAGCAGCTCTCCGGGACCCGGGGCAGATACGCAGTATTTT.

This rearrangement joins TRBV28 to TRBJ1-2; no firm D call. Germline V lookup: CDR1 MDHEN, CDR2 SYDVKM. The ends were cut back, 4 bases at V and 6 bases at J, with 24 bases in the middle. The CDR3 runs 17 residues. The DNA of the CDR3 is TGTGCCAGCAGTTCACGTCTGTCCAGTACCATCACCCATGGCTACACCTTC. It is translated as CASSSRLSSTITHGYTF.

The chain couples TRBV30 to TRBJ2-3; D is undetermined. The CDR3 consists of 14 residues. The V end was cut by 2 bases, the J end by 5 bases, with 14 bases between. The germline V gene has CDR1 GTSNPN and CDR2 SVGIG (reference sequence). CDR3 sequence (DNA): TGTGCCTGGAGTACCGGCGGTGAGCGAGATACGCAGTATTTT. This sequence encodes CAWSTGGERDTQYF.

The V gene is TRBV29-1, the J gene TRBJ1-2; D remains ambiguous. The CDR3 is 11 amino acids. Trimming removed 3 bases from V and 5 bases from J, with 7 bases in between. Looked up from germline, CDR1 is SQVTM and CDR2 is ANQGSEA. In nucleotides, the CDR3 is TGCAGCGTTGACGGAGATTATGGCTACACCTTC. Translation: CSVDGDYGYTF.

In DNA form, the CDR3 reads TGCAGTGTCGCCACTAATGAAAAACTGTTTTTT. It yields the protein CSVATNEKLFF. V is TRBV20-1 and J is TRBJ1-4; D unclear. Per the germline V gene, CDR1 is DFQATT and CDR2 is SNEGSKA (reference sequence). The V end lost 7 bases, the J end lost 2 bases, and 5 bases lay between the germline ends. This CDR3 region has 11 residues.

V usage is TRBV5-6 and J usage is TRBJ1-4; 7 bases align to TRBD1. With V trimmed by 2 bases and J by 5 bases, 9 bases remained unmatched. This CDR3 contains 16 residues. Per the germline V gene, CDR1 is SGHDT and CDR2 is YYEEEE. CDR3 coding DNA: TGTGCCAGCAGCTTAGCTTCCGGACAGGCGAATGAAAAACTGTTTTTT. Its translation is CASSLASGQANEKLFF.

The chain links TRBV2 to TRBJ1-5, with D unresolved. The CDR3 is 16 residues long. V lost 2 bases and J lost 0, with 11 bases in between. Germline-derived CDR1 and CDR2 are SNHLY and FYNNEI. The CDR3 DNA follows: TGTGCCAGCAGTGAAAGCGATCTCTATAGCAATCAGCCCCAGCATTTT. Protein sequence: CASSESDLYSNQPQHF. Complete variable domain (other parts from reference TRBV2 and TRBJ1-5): EPEVTQTPSHQVTQMGQEVILRCVPISNHLYFYWYRQILGQKVEFLVSFYNNEISEKSEIFDDQFSVERPDGSNFTLKIRSTKLEDSAMYFCASSESDLYSNQPQHFGDGTRLSIL.

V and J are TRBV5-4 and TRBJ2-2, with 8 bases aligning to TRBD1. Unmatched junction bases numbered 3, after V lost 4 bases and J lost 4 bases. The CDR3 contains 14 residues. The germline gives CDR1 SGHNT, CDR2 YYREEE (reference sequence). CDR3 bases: TGTGCCAGCAGCGCCACAGGGGGCACCGGGGAGCTGTTTTTT. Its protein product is CASSATGGTGELFF. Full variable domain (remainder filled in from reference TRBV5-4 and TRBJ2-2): ETGVTQSPTHLIKTRGQQVTLRCSSQSGHNTVSWYQQALGQGPQFIFQYYREEENGRGNFPPRFSGLQFPNYSSELNVNALELDDSALYLCASSATGGTGELFFGEGSRLTVL.

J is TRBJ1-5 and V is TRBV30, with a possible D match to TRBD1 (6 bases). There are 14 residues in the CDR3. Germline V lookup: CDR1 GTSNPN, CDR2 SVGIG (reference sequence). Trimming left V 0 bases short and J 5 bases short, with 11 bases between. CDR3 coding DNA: TGTGCCTGGAGTGTACTCGGGGGCGATCAGCCCCAGCATTTT. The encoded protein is CAWSVLGGDQPQHF.

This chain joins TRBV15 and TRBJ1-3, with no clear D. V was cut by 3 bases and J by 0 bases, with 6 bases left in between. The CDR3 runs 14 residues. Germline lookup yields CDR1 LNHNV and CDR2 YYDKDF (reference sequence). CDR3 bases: TGTGCCACCAGCAGTGACGTCTCTGGAAACACCATATATTTT. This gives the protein CATSSDVSGNTIYF. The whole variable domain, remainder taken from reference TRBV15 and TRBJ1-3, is DAMVIQNPRYQVTQFGKPVTLSCSQTLNHNVMYWYQQKSSQAPKLLFHYYDKDFNNEADTPDNFQSRRPNTSFCFLDIRSPGLGDTAMYLCATSSDVSGNTIYFGEGSWLTVV.

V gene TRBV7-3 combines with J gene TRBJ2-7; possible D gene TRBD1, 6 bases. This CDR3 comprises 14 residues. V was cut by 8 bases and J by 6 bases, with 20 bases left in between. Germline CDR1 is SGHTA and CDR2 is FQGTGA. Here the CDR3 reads CASPTGTHYVEQYF. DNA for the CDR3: TGTGCCAGCCCGACCGGGACACACTACGTCGAGCAGTACTTC.

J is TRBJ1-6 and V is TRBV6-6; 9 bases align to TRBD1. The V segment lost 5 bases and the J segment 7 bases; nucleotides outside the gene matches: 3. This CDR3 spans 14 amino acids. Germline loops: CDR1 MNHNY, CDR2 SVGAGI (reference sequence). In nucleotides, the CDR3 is TGTGCCAGCAGTGCACAGGGGGCGAATTCACCCCTCCACTTT. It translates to CASSAQGANSPLHF.

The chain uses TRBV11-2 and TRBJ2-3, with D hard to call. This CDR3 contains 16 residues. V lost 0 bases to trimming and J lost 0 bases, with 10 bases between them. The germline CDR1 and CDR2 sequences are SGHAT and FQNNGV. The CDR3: CASSLDSRPSTDTQYF. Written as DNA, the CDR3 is TGTGCCAGCAGCTTAGATAGCAGACCTAGCACAGATACGCAGTATTTT.

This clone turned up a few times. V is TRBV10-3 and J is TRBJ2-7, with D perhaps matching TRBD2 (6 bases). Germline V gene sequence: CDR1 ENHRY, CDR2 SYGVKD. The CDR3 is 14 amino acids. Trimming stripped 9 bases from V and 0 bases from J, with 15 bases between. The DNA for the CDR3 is TGTGCCATTCGGGCTAGCGAGCCCTCCTACGAGCAGTACTTC. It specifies CAIRASEPSYEQYF.

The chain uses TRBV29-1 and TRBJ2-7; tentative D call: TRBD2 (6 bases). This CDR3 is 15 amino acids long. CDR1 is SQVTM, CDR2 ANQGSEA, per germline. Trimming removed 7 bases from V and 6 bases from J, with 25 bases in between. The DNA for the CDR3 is TGCAGCGCCCCTCGGATGGAGGGCCCAGCACCCGAGCAGTACTTC. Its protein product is CSAPRMEGPAPEQYF.

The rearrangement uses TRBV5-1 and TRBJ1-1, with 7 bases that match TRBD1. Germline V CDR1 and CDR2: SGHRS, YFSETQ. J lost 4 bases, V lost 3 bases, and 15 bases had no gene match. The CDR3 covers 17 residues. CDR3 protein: CASSSVRDSARTTEAFF. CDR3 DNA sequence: TGCGCCAGCAGCTCAGTCCGGGACAGTGCGAGGACCACTGAAGCTTTCTTT.

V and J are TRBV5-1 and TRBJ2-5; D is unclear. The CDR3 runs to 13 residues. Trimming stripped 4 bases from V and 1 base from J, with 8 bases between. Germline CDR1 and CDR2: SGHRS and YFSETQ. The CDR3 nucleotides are TGCGCCAGCAGCGGGAACAGCCAAGAGACCCAGTACTTC. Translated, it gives CASSGNSQETQYF.

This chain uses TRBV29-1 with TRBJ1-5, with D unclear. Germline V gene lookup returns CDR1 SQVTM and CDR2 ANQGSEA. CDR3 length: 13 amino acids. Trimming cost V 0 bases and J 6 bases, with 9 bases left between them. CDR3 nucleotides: TGCAGCGTTGAAGAAGCTCCGGGTCAGCCCCAGCATTTT. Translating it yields CSVEEAPGQPQHF.

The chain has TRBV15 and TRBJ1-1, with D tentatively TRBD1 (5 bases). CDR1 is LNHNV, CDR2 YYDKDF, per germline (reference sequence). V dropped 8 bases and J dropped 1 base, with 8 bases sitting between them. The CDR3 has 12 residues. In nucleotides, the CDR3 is TGTGCCACCGGTGGACAGAACACTGAAGCTTTCTTT. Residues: CATGGQNTEAFF.

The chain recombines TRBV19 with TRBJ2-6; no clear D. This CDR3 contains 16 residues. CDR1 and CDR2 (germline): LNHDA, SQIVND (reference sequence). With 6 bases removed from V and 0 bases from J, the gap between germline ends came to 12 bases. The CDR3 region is CASSRRAPSGANVLTF. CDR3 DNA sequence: TGTGCCAGTAGCCGAAGGGCCCCCTCTGGGGCCAACGTCCTGACTTTC.

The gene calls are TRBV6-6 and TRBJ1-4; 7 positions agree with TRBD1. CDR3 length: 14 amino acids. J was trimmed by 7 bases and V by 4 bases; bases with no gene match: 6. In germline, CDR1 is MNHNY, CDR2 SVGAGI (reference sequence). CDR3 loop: CASSFKGAAEKLFF. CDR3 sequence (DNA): TGTGCCAGCAGTTTCAAGGGGGCGGCTGAAAAACTGTTTTTT.

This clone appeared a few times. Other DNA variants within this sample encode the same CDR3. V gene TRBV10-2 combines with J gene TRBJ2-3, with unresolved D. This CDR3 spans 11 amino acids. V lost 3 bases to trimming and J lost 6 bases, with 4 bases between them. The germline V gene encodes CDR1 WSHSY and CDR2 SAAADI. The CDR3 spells CASSDPDTQYF. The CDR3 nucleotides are TGCGCCAGCAGTGATCCGGATACGCAGTATTTT.

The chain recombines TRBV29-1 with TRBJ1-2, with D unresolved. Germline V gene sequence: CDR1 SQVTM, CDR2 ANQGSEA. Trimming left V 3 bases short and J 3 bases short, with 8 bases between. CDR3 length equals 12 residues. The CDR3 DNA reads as TGCAGCGTTGAGGCGGGAGACTATGGCTACACCTTC. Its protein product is CSVEAGDYGYTF. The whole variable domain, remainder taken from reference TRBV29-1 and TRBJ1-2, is SAVISQKPSRDICQRGTSLTIQCQVDSQVTMMFWYRQQPGQSLTLIATANQGSEATYESGFVIDKFPISRPNLTFSTLTVSNMSPEDSSIYLCSVEAGDYGYTFGSGTRLTVV.

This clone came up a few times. The CDR3 here is CASSLTGALYNEQFF. CDR3 sequence (DNA): TGTGCCAGCAGCTTAACAGGGGCCCTTTACAATGAGCAGTTCTTC. The V call is TRBV11-2, the J call TRBJ2-1, with TRBD1 matching over 7 bases. Germline CDR1 and CDR2: SGHAT and FQNNGV. The CDR3 sequence is 15 residues long. The J segment lost 4 bases and the V segment lost 2 bases, leaving 5 bases of the junction unmatched.

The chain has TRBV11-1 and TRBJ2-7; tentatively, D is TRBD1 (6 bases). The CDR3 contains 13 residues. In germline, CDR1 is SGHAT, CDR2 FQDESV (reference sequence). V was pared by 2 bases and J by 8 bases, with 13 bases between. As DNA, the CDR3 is TGTGCCAGCAGCTTATCCCCCGGGGACAAGCAGTACTTC. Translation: CASSLSPGDKQYF.

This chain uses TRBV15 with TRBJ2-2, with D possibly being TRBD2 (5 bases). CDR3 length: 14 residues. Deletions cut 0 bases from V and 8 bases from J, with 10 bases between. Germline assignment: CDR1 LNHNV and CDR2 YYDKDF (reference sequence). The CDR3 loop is CATSRDLERGELFF. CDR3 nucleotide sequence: TGTGCCACCAGCAGAGATCTAGAGCGGGGGGAGCTGTTTTTT.

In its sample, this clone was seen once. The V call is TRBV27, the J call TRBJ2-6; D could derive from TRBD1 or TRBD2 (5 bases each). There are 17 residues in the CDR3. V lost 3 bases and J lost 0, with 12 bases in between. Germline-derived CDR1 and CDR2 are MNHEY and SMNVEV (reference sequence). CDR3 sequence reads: CASSFASGTSGANVLTF. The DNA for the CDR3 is TGTGCCAGCAGTTTCGCATCCGGGACCTCTGGGGCCAACGTCCTGACTTTC.

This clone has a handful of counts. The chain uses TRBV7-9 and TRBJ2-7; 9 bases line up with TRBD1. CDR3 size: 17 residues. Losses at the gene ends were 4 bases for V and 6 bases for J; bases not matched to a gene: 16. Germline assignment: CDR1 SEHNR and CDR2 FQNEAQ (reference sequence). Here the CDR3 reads CASSSLGGMDRGSEQYF. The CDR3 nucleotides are TGTGCCAGCAGCTCACTTGGGGGTATGGACAGGGGCTCCGAGCAGTACTTC.